Presented here are 28 T cell receptor beta chains from one specimen sequenced in a study of T-cell memory formation after mild COVID-19 (dated by TCRdb to the early 2020s). Library prep was done by 5' RACE. The sequencing machine was an Illumina NovaSeq 6000. In TCRdb, the public reads were trimmed at Q25 with fastp and aligned with MiXCR, with productive beta chains retained. Rows are unified per CDR3 protein, each entry keeping the most common DNA and genes. The sample has under 300,000 distinct CDR3 sequences on record, 8% to 9.5% of them singletons. The top ten hold around a fifth of the sample. The specimen was PBMCs or a T cell subset sorted from them (not recorded which). The source is a man between 18 and 35 years old who had mild COVID-19 (a few samples of this study predate the infection). The sample titles of this study are shuffled in the database, so cell type and time point are left out; the donor was told from shared clones.

This clonotype was detected many times. The rearrangement uses TRBV7-2 and TRBJ1-6; 9 nucleotides match TRBD1. The CDR3 is 14 residues long. The ends lost 4 bases at V and 12 bases at J; junction bases unmatched: 7. Per the germline V gene, CDR1 is SGHTA and CDR2 is FQGNSA. CDR3 amino acids: CASSSGTGQRPLHF. DNA of the CDR3: TGTGCCAGCAGCTCCGGGACAGGGCAACGACCCCTCCACTTT.

V is TRBV7-9 and J is TRBJ2-1; tentatively, D is TRBD2 (6 bases). Trimming removed 4 bases at V and 8 bases at J, with 6 bases between. The CDR3 is 11 residues long. Germline assignment: CDR1 SEHNR and CDR2 FQNEAQ (reference sequence). CDR3 DNA sequence: TGTGCCAGCAGCTGGGGGGATGAGCAGTTCTTC. Its translation is CASSWGDEQFF.

The chain joins TRBV24-1 to TRBJ2-1; 7 bases fit TRBD2. Germline CDR1 reads KGHDR; CDR2 reads SFDVKD. V lost 4 bases, J lost 7 bases, and 3 bases stayed unmatched. The CDR3 length is 13 residues. For the CDR3, the DNA is TGTGCCACCAGTGACTGGGGGGGGAATGAGCAGTTCTTC. Its translation is CATSDWGGNEQFF.

This clonotype appeared many times. V gene TRBV6-2 or TRBV6-3 combines with J gene TRBJ2-7, with D unresolved. Trimming removed 2 bases at V and 3 bases at J, with 17 bases between. Germline values: CDR1 MNHEY, CDR2 SVGEGT. This CDR3 is 16 amino acids long. CDR3 bases: TGTGCCAGCAGTTACATAAAGGACGGCGGCTACTACGAGCAGTACGTC. It codes for CASSYIKDGGYYEQYV.

In this sample, this clonotype turned up many times. The rearrangement joins TRBV5-1 to TRBJ2-7; D gene uncertain. V was cut by 4 bases and J by 6 bases, with 14 bases left in between. This CDR3 has 13 amino acids. Germline V gene data show CDR1 as SGHRS and CDR2 as YFSETQ. In DNA, the CDR3 is TGCGCCAGCAGCCCACCCCAAGGGCCCGAGCAGTACGTC. Its protein is CASSPPQGPEQYV.

This clonotype was seen many times. The V and J genes are TRBV5-5 and TRBJ1-2, with D perhaps TRBD1 (5 bases). CDR3 size: 16 residues. Looked up from germline, CDR1 is SGHKS and CDR2 is YYEKEE (reference sequence). The V end lost 0 bases, the J end lost 3 bases, and 15 bases lay between the germline ends. CDR3 in DNA: TGTGCCAGCAGCTTGGTCAATCAGGGTTCGGACTATGGCTACACCTTC. Translation: CASSLVNQGSDYGYTF.

This clonotype was observed many times. The chain links TRBV6-5 to TRBJ2-7, with a tentative D call TRBD1 (6 bases). Germline V gene lookup returns CDR1 MNHEY and CDR2 SVGAGI. V gave up 9 bases and J gave up 3 bases, with 15 bases separating them. This CDR3 contains 13 residues. The CDR3 region has the DNA TGTGCCAGTTCAGGACAGAAATACTACGAGCAGTACTTC. It yields the protein CASSGQKYYEQYF.

There are many counts of this clonotype. The rearrangement uses TRBV6-5 and TRBJ2-3; 7 bases match TRBD1. The CDR3 is 15 residues long. J lost 3 bases, V lost 6 bases, and 9 bases had no gene match. Germline lookup yields CDR1 MNHEY and CDR2 SVGAGI. CDR3 region: CASSPRTGLTDTQYF. CDR3 DNA: TGTGCCAGCAGCCCTCGGACAGGTCTTACAGATACGCAGTATTTT.

This chain joins TRBV19 and TRBJ1-1; 9 bases line up with TRBD1. Looked up from germline, CDR1 is LNHDA and CDR2 is SQIVND (reference sequence). The CDR3 runs to 13 residues. Losses at the gene ends were 4 bases for V and 8 bases for J; bases not matched to a gene: 5. In DNA form, the CDR3 reads TGTGCCAGTAGTACTACTGGGACAGGGGAAGCTTTCTTT. As protein: CASSTTGTGEAFF. Full variable domain (rest looked up from reference TRBV19 and TRBJ1-1): DGGITQSPKYLFRKEGQNVTLSCEQNLNHDAMYWYRQDPGQGLRLIYYSQIVNDFQKGDIAEGYSVSREKKESFPLTVTSAQKNPTAFYLCASSTTGTGEAFFGQGTRLTVV.

The rearrangement links TRBV12-3 or TRBV12-4 to TRBJ1-5; tentative D call: TRBD1 (5 bases). The CDR3 spans 16 residues. V gave up 2 bases and J gave up 6 bases, with 17 bases separating them. The CDR3 region has the DNA TGTGCCAGCAGTTTAAGGGACGGGGGTCTGGGTCAGCCCCAGCATTTT. Translated, it gives CASSLRDGGLGQPQHF.

This clonotype was recorded many times. The J gene is TRBJ2-5, the V gene TRBV7-2; D is uncertain. Germline CDR1 and CDR2: SGHTA and FQGNSA. This CDR3 region has 13 residues. Trimming shortened V by 5 bases and J by 5 bases, and 12 bases separated the two germline ends. The CDR3 loop reads CASSPTGGETQYF. The CDR3 bases are TGTGCCAGCAGCCCAACGGGTGGCGAGACCCAGTACTTC.

V is TRBV5-1 and J is TRBJ1-4; D remains ambiguous. Deletions cut 2 bases from V and 8 bases from J, with 13 bases between. The CDR3 covers 14 residues. Germline-derived CDR1 and CDR2 are SGHRS and YFSETQ. CDR3 region: CASSFGPKSEKLFF. CDR3 DNA sequence: TGCGCCAGCAGCTTCGGGCCCAAAAGCGAAAAACTGTTTTTT.

This clonotype turned up a few times. The chain uses TRBV6-1 and TRBJ1-6; the match to TRBD1 covers 7 bases. CDR3 length: 13 amino acids. Germline CDR1 and CDR2: MNHNS and SASEGT. V was pared by 8 bases and J by 10 bases, with 8 bases of the junction left unmatched. CDR3 in DNA: TGTGCCAGCGCTTCAGGGGGGGTGTCACCCCTCCACTTT. Translation gives CASASGGVSPLHF.

CDR3 in amino acids: CASSLGHRDGYTF. CDR3 DNA: TGTGCCAGCAGTTTAGGCCACAGAGATGGCTACACCTTC. The genes are TRBV27 and TRBJ1-2; D remains unclear. V lost 2 bases to trimming and J lost 6 bases, with 10 bases between them. Germline CDR1 is MNHEY and CDR2 is SMNVEV (reference sequence). This CDR3 is 13 amino acids long.

The rearrangement links TRBV2 to TRBJ2-7, with TRBD2 identical over 13 bases. There are 16 residues in the CDR3. Germline assignment: CDR1 SNHLY and CDR2 FYNNEI. V gave up 8 bases and J gave up 0 bases; unmatched junction bases: 7. CDR3 coding DNA: TGTGCCAGCGGTACGGGACTAGCGGGGAGCTCCTACGAGCAGTACGTC. Residues: CASGTGLAGSSYEQYV.

This clonotype was seen a few times. The rearrangement joins TRBV4-3 to TRBJ2-3, with D possibly TRBD1 on 7 matching bases. The CDR3 sequence is 15 residues long. V lost 1 base and J lost 6, with 14 bases in between. Germline-derived CDR1 and CDR2 are LGHNA and YSLEER. The CDR3 is CASSQAQGRDDTQYF. The CDR3 region has the DNA TGCGCCAGCAGCCAAGCACAGGGGCGGGATGATACGCAGTATTTT.

A few counts support this clonotype. The chain couples TRBV9 to TRBJ1-2, with D unclear. The CDR3 totals 14 residues. Germline CDR1 is SGDLS and CDR2 is YYNGEE. V lost 0 bases to trimming and J lost 1 base, with 7 bases between them. CDR3 sequence: CASSVVVSNYGYTF. As DNA, the CDR3 is TGTGCCAGCAGCGTAGTTGTCAGTAACTATGGCTACACCTTC.

This clonotype has a handful of counts. The chain joins TRBV25-1 to TRBJ2-7; D possibly corresponds to TRBD1 (5 bases). There are 12 residues in the CDR3. Looked up from germline, CDR1 is MGHDK and CDR2 is SYGVNS. Trimming left V 6 bases short and J 6 bases short, with 12 bases between. CDR3 DNA: TGTGCCAGCAGCGGAAGGGGTGGCGAGCAGTACTTC. Protein: CASSGRGGEQYF.

This chain joins TRBV29-1 and TRBJ1-1; D is ambiguous. The V end lost 4 bases, the J end lost 6 bases, and 6 bases lay between the germline ends. This CDR3 contains 10 residues. CDR1 is SQVTM, CDR2 ANQGSEA, per germline. The CDR3 region is CSVVAAEAFF. DNA for the CDR3: TGCAGCGTTGTTGCAGCTGAAGCTTTCTTT. The full variable domain, its missing parts supplied by reference TRBV29-1 and TRBJ1-1, is SAVISQKPSRDICQRGTSLTIQCQVDSQVTMMFWYRQQPGQSLTLIATANQGSEATYESGFVIDKFPISRPNLTFSTLTVSNMSPEDSSIYLCSVVAAEAFFGQGTRLTVV.

There are a few counts of this clonotype. The chain uses TRBV29-1 and TRBJ1-2; 8 nucleotides align to TRBD1. Per germline, CDR1 SQVTM and CDR2 ANQGSEA. With V trimmed by 4 bases and J by 9 bases, 10 bases remained unmatched. This CDR3 region has 13 residues. The CDR3 DNA reads TGCAGCGTTGCTTCGACAGGGGTTAGTCGCTACACCTTC. Protein product: CSVASTGVSRYTF.

This clonotype has at least ten counts. The rearrangement links TRBV11-2 to TRBJ2-3; TRBD2 aligns across 9 bases. This CDR3 comprises 15 residues. The germline CDR1 and CDR2 sequences are SGHAT and FQNNGV. V lost 6 bases and J lost 2; bases outside the gene matches: 6. The CDR3 DNA sequence: TGTGCCAGCAGGCAAAAGCGGGGGGCCACAGATACGCAGTATTTT. Translated: CASRQKRGATDTQYF.

The rearrangement links TRBV9 to TRBJ2-2; no clear D. The CDR3 has 17 residues. V was pared by 0 bases and J by 4 bases, with 16 bases between. Germline CDR1 reads SGDLS; CDR2 reads YYNGEE. DNA of the CDR3: TGTGCCAGCAGCGTAGTTTCCGGGTTCGATCCCACCGGGGAGCTGTTTTTT. Protein product: CASSVVSGFDPTGELFF.

This rearrangement joins TRBV18 to TRBJ2-7; the D is unclear. Trimming removed 3 bases from V and 2 bases from J, with 8 bases in between. Looked up from germline, CDR1 is KGHSH and CDR2 is LQKENI. The CDR3 contains 13 residues. Written as DNA, the CDR3 is TGTGCCAGCTCACCGAGCATAACCTACGAGCAGTACTTC. Amino acid sequence: CASSPSITYEQYF.

The chain recombines TRBV19 with TRBJ1-4; TRBD1 is a possible D gene (6 bases). Germline CDR1 and CDR2: LNHDA and SQIVND (reference sequence). The CDR3 has 13 amino acids. V gave up 9 bases and J gave up 6 bases, with 14 bases separating them. In nucleotides, the CDR3 is TGTGCCAGCCACCGGAGGGGGGATGAAAAACTGTTTTTT. Protein sequence: CASHRRGDEKLFF.

This clonotype was counted many times. The chain couples TRBV7-9 to TRBJ2-1, with TRBD1 matching 7 bases. CDR1 and CDR2 (germline): SEHNR, FQNEAQ (reference sequence). CDR3 length: 16 residues. Trimming cost V 6 bases and J 9 bases; bases outside gene matches: 17. The CDR3 nucleotides read TGTGCCAGCAGGCCGGAAACAGGGGCGAAAGCCTCTGAGCAGTTCTTC. Its translation is CASRPETGAKASEQFF.

The gene calls are TRBV5-1 and TRBJ2-3; 8 nucleotides align to TRBD1. Looked up from germline, CDR1 is SGHRS and CDR2 is YFSETQ. The V segment lost 4 bases and the J segment 3 bases; nucleotides outside the gene matches: 4. CDR3 length: 14 residues. DNA for the CDR3: TGCGCCAGCAGCAAGGACAGGGAGACAGATACGCAGTATTTT. It is translated as CASSKDRETDTQYF.

The chain links TRBV18 to TRBJ2-3; D remains unclear. CDR3 length: 15 residues. V lost 10 bases and J lost 0, with 17 bases in between. Looked up from germline, CDR1 is KGHSH and CDR2 is LQKENI. In DNA form, the CDR3 reads TGTGCCACCACCCCCCTGGGCGGCAGCACAGATACGCAGTATTTT. It translates to CATTPLGGSTDTQYF.

This clonotype has ten or more counts. This chain connects TRBV6-5 to TRBJ2-1; 7 positions match TRBD1. The CDR3 contains 14 residues. Trimming took 7 bases from V and 7 from J; bases not matched to a gene: 10. Germline values: CDR1 MNHEY, CDR2 SVGAGI. The CDR3 bases are TGTGCCAGCACGGGTCAGGGGGTAGTGAATGAGCAGTTCTTC. The encoded protein is CASTGQGVVNEQFF.